A single sample gave rise to the 20 T cell receptor beta chains below, sequenced in a study of blood T cell repertoires in COVID-19. This table comes from immunoSEQ multiplex PCR, and its TCRdb copy is limited to in-frame clones, with some not included. The repertoire holds fewer than 300,000 clones, with 85% as singletons. The sequenced sample consisted of PBMCs or T cells enriched from blood (not recorded which). Receptor source: a woman aged 50 to 65 who had recovered from COVID-19.

This clone appeared a single time. V usage is TRBV19 and J usage is TRBJ2-1, with 10 bases that match TRBD2. This CDR3 spans 15 amino acids. Germline V gene data show CDR1 as LNHDA and CDR2 as SQIVND (reference sequence). The V segment lost 6 bases and the J segment 0 bases; nucleotides outside the gene matches: 2. The CDR3 DNA follows: TGTGCCAGTAGCCGACTAGCGGGCTCCTACAATGAGCAGTTCTTC. This codes for CASSRLAGSYNEQFF.

This clone was detected once. The chain has TRBV28 and TRBJ2-1; D perhaps matches TRBD1 (5 bases). This CDR3 has 15 amino acids. Deletions cut 2 bases from V and 5 bases from J, with 13 bases between. Germline loops: CDR1 MDHEN, CDR2 SYDVKM. CDR3 protein: CASSLGSGQHNEQFF. The CDR3, as DNA: TGTGCCAGCAGTTTAGGGTCAGGACAACACAATGAGCAGTTCTTC.

This clone has just one count. This chain joins TRBV7-9 and TRBJ2-5; 7 bases match TRBD1. This CDR3 has 13 amino acids. CDR1 and CDR2 from the germline V gene are SEHNR and FQNEAQ (reference sequence). V lost 8 bases and J lost 5; bases outside the gene matches: 8. CDR3 in amino acids: CASSKGAEETQYF. CDR3 nucleotide sequence: TGTGCCAGCTCGAAGGGGGCGGAGGAGACCCAGTACTTC.

CDR3 sequence reads: CAIRAGTRPSGNTIYF. The CDR3 nucleotides read TGTGCCATCAGGGCCGGGACACGGCCCTCTGGAAACACCATATATTTT. The V gene is TRBV10-3, the J gene TRBJ1-3; a possible D gene is TRBD1 (6 bases). The CDR3 totals 16 residues. Germline V CDR1 and CDR2: ENHRY, SYGVKD. V lost 6 bases, J lost 0 bases, and 15 bases lay in between.

The V and J genes are TRBV30 and TRBJ1-1; 7 positions match TRBD1. Germline V gives CDR1 GTSNPN, CDR2 SVGIG (reference sequence). Germline trimming cut 1 base from V and 0 bases from J; bases unmatched to any gene: 2. The CDR3 loop spans 14 amino acids. CDR3 sequence reads: CAWSGTGVNTEAFF. The CDR3 coding sequence is TGTGCCTGGAGTGGAACAGGGGTGAACACTGAAGCTTTCTTT.

The CDR3 DNA follows: TGTGCCAGCAGCCATCAGGGCAGTTCCGAGCAGTACTTC. Protein sequence: CASSHQGSSEQYF. The J gene is TRBJ2-7, the V gene TRBV14, with D perhaps matching TRBD1 (5 bases). The V and J ends lost 3 bases and 6 bases respectively, with 12 bases between them. The CDR3 length is 13 residues. CDR1 and CDR2 (germline): SGHDN, FVKESK.

CDR3 sequence: CASSEFGGSDNEQFF. The CDR3 DNA reads TGTGCCAGCAGTGAGTTTGGCGGGAGCGACAATGAGCAGTTCTTC. The J gene is TRBJ2-1, the V gene TRBV2; 7 bases align to TRBD2. The CDR3 spans 15 residues. Germline lookup yields CDR1 SNHLY and CDR2 FYNNEI. The ends lost 3 bases at V and 5 bases at J; junction bases unmatched: 7.

Many counts were recorded for this clone. The V gene is TRBV13, the J gene TRBJ1-5; a weak D match, TRBD1 (5 bases). Trimming stripped 5 bases from V and 3 bases from J, with 20 bases between. Germline lookup yields CDR1 PRHDT and CDR2 FYEKMQ (reference sequence). The length of the CDR3 is 17 residues. The CDR3 spells CASSLRAGTGLNQPQHF. The CDR3, as DNA: TGTGCCAGCAGCCTCCGTGCGGGGACGGGACTCAATCAGCCCCAGCATTTT.

The chain recombines TRBV2 with TRBJ2-1; possibly TRBD1 or TRBD2 for D (9 bases each). The germline gives CDR1 SNHLY, CDR2 FYNNEI. The CDR3 loop spans 20 amino acids. V lost 3 bases to trimming and J lost 6 bases, with 30 bases between them. In nucleotides, the CDR3 is TGTGCCAGCAGTGATCCACAGGGGGCTGGCGGGAGGGATTGGGGCAATGAGCAGTTCTTC. It is translated as CASSDPQGAGGRDWGNEQFF.

The chain has TRBV30 and TRBJ2-3; tentative D call: TRBD2 (6 bases). This CDR3 contains 12 residues. Trimming pared 1 base from V and 4 bases from J, leaving 6 bases between. Germline V gene lookup returns CDR1 GTSNPN and CDR2 SVGIG (reference sequence). CDR3 DNA sequence: TGTGCCTGGAGTGGGGGGGCAGATACGCAGTATTTT. It encodes CAWSGGADTQYF.

The gene calls are TRBV18 and TRBJ1-1; D unresolved. There are 14 residues in the CDR3. The V gene lost 4 bases and the J gene lost 7 bases, with 16 bases spanning the gap. Germline assignment: CDR1 KGHSH and CDR2 LQKENI. The CDR3 DNA sequence: TGTGCCAGCTCACGGTGGTCGGGGTGGAGTGAAGCTTTCTTT. Its translation: CASSRWSGWSEAFF.

This clone has more than one count but fewer than ten. The J gene is TRBJ1-2, the V gene TRBV29-1; tentatively, D is TRBD1 (6 bases). The germline gives CDR1 SQVTM, CDR2 ANQGSEA. The CDR3 spans 12 residues. Trimming took 5 bases from V and 8 from J, leaving 15 bases between them. The CDR3 coding sequence is TGCAGCGTTAGGGCGATGCAGGGGGGCTACACCTTC. This translates into CSVRAMQGGYTF.

The rearrangement uses TRBV19 and TRBJ1-2, with a weak D call TRBD1 (6 bases). Looked up from germline, CDR1 is LNHDA and CDR2 is SQIVND (reference sequence). V was pared by 3 bases and J by 3 bases, with 14 bases between. The CDR3 length is 15 residues. The CDR3 bases are TGTGCCAGTAGTATTGTGATGGACAGCTACTATGGCTACACCTTC. It specifies CASSIVMDSYYGYTF.

Note on this clone: The same CDR3 is also encoded by other DNA sequences in this sample. The chain uses TRBV7-9 and TRBJ1-2, with D possibly TRBD1 on 5 matching bases. CDR1 and CDR2 (germline): SEHNR, FQNEAQ (reference sequence). This CDR3 has 13 residues. Between the trimmed V and J ends, which lost 5 bases and 3 bases, there was a span of 10 bases. CDR3 nucleotides: TGTGCCAGCAGCCTATCGGGGGACTATGGCTACACCTTC. Translating gives CASSLSGDYGYTF. The variable domain in full, completed from reference TRBV7-9 and TRBJ1-2, reads DTGVSQNPRHKITKRGQNVTFRCDPISEHNRLYWYRQTLGQGPEFLTYFQNEAQLEKSRLLSDRFSAERPKGSFSTLEIQRTEQGDSAMYLCASSLSGDYGYTFGSGTRLTVV.

This sequence joins TRBV9 and TRBJ2-1; D is perhaps TRBD2 (6 bases). Germline assignment: CDR1 SGDLS and CDR2 YYNGEE. The CDR3 consists of 15 residues. V lost 0 bases and J 7 bases, leaving 14 bases between the germline ends. The CDR3 loop is CASSVVAGSGNEQFF. Here the CDR3 DNA reads TGTGCCAGCAGCGTAGTGGCGGGATCAGGGAATGAGCAGTTCTTC.

This rearrangement joins TRBV7-8 to TRBJ1-3; D gene ambiguous. From germline, CDR1 is SGHVS and CDR2 FQNEAQ. The V end was cut by 2 bases, the J end by 0 bases, with 8 bases between. This CDR3 contains 15 residues. CDR3: CASSLSTASGNTIYF. CDR3 DNA: TGTGCCAGCAGCTTAAGTACAGCCTCTGGAAACACCATATATTTT.

V usage is TRBV18 and J usage is TRBJ1-2, with D perhaps matching TRBD1 (5 bases). The CDR3 consists of 16 residues. Germline CDR1 KGHSH, CDR2 LQKENI. V was cut by 3 bases and J by 13 bases, with 27 bases left in between. The CDR3 nucleotides are TGTGCCAGCTCACCCCGAGTCGGGGGAGAGGGGTCCTCGGGCACCTTC. It yields the protein CASSPRVGGEGSSGTF.

The CDR3 loop reads CASSSWDRAGNQPQHF. In DNA form, the CDR3 reads TGTGCCAGTAGTTCCTGGGACAGGGCGGGCAATCAGCCCCAGCATTTT. This chain connects TRBV19 to TRBJ1-5; 9 nucleotides match TRBD1. The CDR3 has 16 amino acids. Trimming removed 5 bases from V and 2 bases from J; junction bases left unmatched: 7. Germline CDR1 LNHDA, CDR2 SQIVND (reference sequence).

This clone occurred once. The genes are TRBV10-3 and TRBJ1-1; weak D call: TRBD1 (6 bases). The germline V gene encodes CDR1 ENHRY and CDR2 SYGVKD. V lost 3 bases and J 3 bases, leaving 26 bases between the germline ends. The CDR3 totals 19 residues. In nucleotides, the CDR3 is TGTGCCATCAGTGATGTCAGTAGAGGGAGGCCCGGGGGGCACACTGAAGCTTTCTTT. It encodes CAISDVSRGRPGGHTEAFF.

CDR3 in amino acids: CAISLTGNTGYGYTF. The CDR3 DNA follows: TGTGCCATCAGCCTCACAGGGAACACCGGCTATGGCTACACCTTC. The chain couples TRBV2 to TRBJ1-2, with D possibly TRBD1 on 6 matching bases. Looked up from germline, CDR1 is SNHLY and CDR2 is FYNNEI. Trimming pared 10 bases from V and 4 bases from J, leaving 22 bases between. There are 15 residues in the CDR3.